Below, one TCR beta chain is given with its context. The antigen remains undetermined. V was shortened by 3 bases and J by 9 bases, with 9 bases between the two germline ends. Germline-derived CDR1 and CDR2 are MDHEN and SYDVKM. CDR3 size: 12 residues. The data are from a study of identical twins. Overall study findings and caveats: Cord blood beta clonotypes present at high abundance carried fewer insertions; no such pattern appeared in memory repertoires. Researchers reported excess low generation probability among twin-shared out-of-frame alpha sequences.

cDNA molecules carried unique molecular identifiers, and template switching added a universal primer site. TCRdb fed the 5' RACE reads into MiXCR, producing one record per CDR3 protein. The sample includes about 810,000 distinct CDR3 sequences, about 12% seen only once; the top ten take 1.5% to 2%. All of the donors were Caucasians in good health. These data also featured in a second study, about yellow fever vaccine responses in identical twins.

The chain recombines TRBV28 with TRBJ2-4; a possible D gene is TRBD2 (5 bases). The sequenced sample was PBMCs. The receptor's source is a woman aged 18-30 years in good health. The CDR3 DNA reads as TGTGCCAGCAGTTTTGAACGGGGCATTCAGTACTTC. Translating gives CASSFERGIQYF.